This passage covers 28 T cell receptor beta chains from one sample sequenced in a study of T cells after posttransplantation cyclophosphamide. The assay was immunoSEQ multiplex PCR, and TCRdb's table has in-frame clones only and misses some. The data show 38,000 or so clones, with none appearing a single time. The source material was PBMCs. The source is a man aged 45 to 65 in good health, CMV-negative, and a related stem cell transplant donor.

The rearrangement joins TRBV7-9 to TRBJ2-5; weak D call: TRBD1 (6 bases). Germline lookup yields CDR1 SEHNR and CDR2 FQNEAQ (reference sequence). This CDR3 contains 15 residues. V was trimmed by 5 bases and J by 5 bases, leaving 18 bases between them. CDR3 residues: CASSNPPGGGETQYF. Written as DNA, the CDR3 is TGTGCCAGCAGCAATCCCCCTGGGGGCGGGGAGACCCAGTACTTC.

This clone was counted ten times or more. This sequence joins TRBV6-5 and TRBJ2-1, with D possibly matching TRBD2 (6 bases). V gave up 7 bases and J gave up 10 bases, with 17 bases separating them. CDR3 size: 13 residues. In germline, CDR1 is MNHEY, CDR2 SVGAGI. The CDR3 loop is CASTGRRGYEQFF. Written as DNA, the CDR3 is TGTGCCAGCACCGGGAGAAGGGGCTACGAGCAGTTCTTC.

This clone was observed many times. This chain's CDR3 is CASSSGQGVNFLYGYTF. The CDR3 DNA sequence: TGTGCCAGCAGCTCTGGGCAGGGGGTAAATTTCCTCTATGGCTACACCTTC. The rearrangement links TRBV7-9 to TRBJ1-2; 7 bases are shared with TRBD1. The CDR3 loop spans 17 amino acids. Per germline, CDR1 SEHNR and CDR2 FQNEAQ (reference sequence). J was trimmed by 4 bases and V by 4 bases; bases with no gene match: 15.

In this sample, this clone turned up many times. The chain has TRBV7-9 and TRBJ1-4; D is perhaps TRBD1 (6 bases). With 5 bases removed from V and 7 bases from J, the gap between germline ends came to 17 bases. CDR3 size: 15 residues. CDR1 and CDR2 (germline): SEHNR, FQNEAQ (reference sequence). This CDR3 reads CASSGGGQRPEKLFF. The CDR3 DNA sequence: TGTGCCAGCAGCGGAGGAGGACAGAGACCTGAAAAACTGTTTTTT. Looking up the rest from reference TRBV7-9 and TRBJ1-4 gives the full variable domain: DTGVSQNPRHKITKRGQNVTFRCDPISEHNRLYWYRQTLGQGPEFLTYFQNEAQLEKSRLLSDRFSAERPKGSFSTLEIQRTEQGDSAMYLCASSGGGQRPEKLFFGSGTQLSVL.

This clone was observed many times. The rearrangement joins TRBV7-2 to TRBJ2-1; TRBD1 might be the D (6 bases). In germline, CDR1 is SGHTA, CDR2 FQGNSA. V shed 1 base and J shed 5 bases, with 9 bases lying between them. The CDR3 sequence is 14 residues long. CDR3 in DNA: TGTGCCAGCAGCTTAGTGGGGGCGAACAATGAGCAGTTCTTC. Amino acids: CASSLVGANNEQFF.

This clone was observed a handful of times. This chain links TRBV7-3 with TRBJ2-7; possible D gene TRBD2, 6 bases. The CDR3 covers 14 residues. The germline V gene has CDR1 SGHTA and CDR2 FQGTGA. With 9 bases removed from V and 2 bases from J, the gap between germline ends came to 17 bases. The CDR3 protein is CARRGPGEAYEQYF. The CDR3 DNA follows: TGTGCCAGGCGGGGACCCGGGGAGGCCTACGAGCAGTACTTC.

This clone was seen many times. The rearrangement uses TRBV6-1 and TRBJ1-1; TRBD1 is a possible D gene (6 bases). CDR3 length: 14 residues. Germline V gives CDR1 MNHNS, CDR2 SASEGT. The V gene lost 0 bases and the J gene lost 11 bases, with 16 bases spanning the gap. In DNA, the CDR3 is TGTGCCAGCAGTGAAGCGAGTTGGGCAGGGGAGGCTTTCTTT. It yields the protein CASSEASWAGEAFF.

The sample holds many counts of this clone. The chain recombines TRBV7-6 with TRBJ2-2, with 9 bases matching TRBD1. Germline CDR1 is SGHVS and CDR2 is FNYEAQ. There are 15 residues in the CDR3. With V trimmed by 4 bases and J by 5 bases, 5 bases remained unmatched. CDR3 nucleotide sequence: TGTGCCAGCAGCTATTACGGGACAGGGACCGGGGAGCTGTTTTTT. Protein product: CASSYYGTGTGELFF.

Here the CDR3 reads CASSRAAGASHQETQYF. In nucleotides, the CDR3 is TGTGCCAGCAGCCGGGCAGCGGGGGCGTCCCACCAAGAGACCCAGTACTTC. V and J are TRBV7-6 and TRBJ2-5; 8 bases map to TRBD2. There are 17 residues in the CDR3. Germline V CDR1 and CDR2: SGHVS, FNYEAQ. J was trimmed by 0 bases and V by 5 bases; bases with no gene match: 11. The whole variable domain, remainder taken from reference TRBV7-6 and TRBJ2-5, is GAGVSQSPRYKVTKRGQDVALRCDPISGHVSLYWYRQALGQGPEFLTYFNYEAQQDKSGLPNDRFSAERPEGSISTLTIQRTEQRDSAMYRCASSRAAGASHQETQYFGPGTRLLVL.

The J gene is TRBJ2-3, the V gene TRBV7-6, with a possible D match to TRBD2 (6 bases). The CDR3 spans 18 residues. Germline CDR1 is SGHVS and CDR2 is FNYEAQ. V was cut by 4 bases and J by 7 bases, with 27 bases left in between. In DNA, the CDR3 is TGTGCCAGCAGCTCAACGATATGGAGCGGGCCTTTTTTATATACGCAGTATTTT. Its translation: CASSSTIWSGPFLYTQYF.

This clone was picked up many times. This rearrangement joins TRBV7-9 to TRBJ2-4; 7 bases are shared with TRBD2. The CDR3 has 14 amino acids. CDR1 is SEHNR, CDR2 FQNEAQ, per germline (reference sequence). The V and J ends lost 5 bases and 8 bases, in that order; junction bases with no gene match: 9. The CDR3 sequence is CASSLGRVGDIQYF. CDR3 nucleotide sequence: TGTGCCAGCAGCCTTGGGAGGGTGGGGGACATTCAGTACTTC.

This clone was found many times. The chain joins TRBV21-1 to TRBJ2-3; TRBD1, the D gene given by the table, was not confirmed from the DNA. TRBV21-1 is an annotated pseudogene. The CDR3 is 19 residues long. The CDR3 region is CASSKGERPWVGHTDTQYF. The CDR3 DNA follows: TGTGCCAGCAGCAAAGGCGAGCGGCCCTGGGTGGGACACACAGATACGCAGTATTTT.

The table lists this clone with many counts. The V gene is TRBV6-1, the J gene TRBJ1-2; 11 nucleotides agree with TRBD1. Germline CDR1 is MNHNS and CDR2 is SASEGT. The CDR3 has 14 residues. With 6 bases clipped from V and 8 bases from J, the junction kept 8 bases outside the gene matches. CDR3 DNA sequence: TGTGCCAGCAGATCGGGACAGGGGGTGGGAGGCTACACCTTC. This sequence encodes CASRSGQGVGGYTF.

This clone appeared many times. CDR3 amino acids: CASSPPGGPGRGYTF. The CDR3 nucleotides read TGTGCCAGCAGCCCGCCGGGGGGACCGGGTAGAGGCTACACCTTC. This chain connects TRBV6-5 to TRBJ1-2, with D tentatively TRBD1 (5 bases). Per germline, CDR1 MNHEY and CDR2 SVGAGI. This CDR3 comprises 15 residues. The V end lost 6 bases, the J end lost 8 bases, and 22 bases lay between the germline ends.

There are a few counts of this clone. V and J are TRBV21-1 and TRBJ2-2; the tabulated D call, TRBD2, remains unverified against the DNA. TRBV21-1 is a listed pseudogene. The CDR3 has 17 amino acids. CDR3 DNA: TGTGCCAGCAAGCCCATGAGCGGGAGGCCCGACACCGGGGAGCTGTTTTTT. It specifies CASKPMSGRPDTGELFF.

This clone has more than one count but fewer than ten. V is TRBV14 and J is TRBJ2-7, with a weak D call TRBD2 (6 bases). Germline V gives CDR1 SGHDN, CDR2 FVKESK. The CDR3 totals 15 residues. V was clipped by 3 bases and J by 4 bases, with 16 bases between them. For the CDR3, the DNA is TGTGCCAGCAGCCACCGGACGCCCGGAGGGTACGAGCAGTACTTC. It codes for CASSHRTPGGYEQYF.

This clone was recorded at least ten times. The genes are TRBV7-9 and TRBJ2-1; 10 nucleotides align to TRBD2. The CDR3 runs to 16 residues. Germline CDR1 SEHNR, CDR2 FQNEAQ (reference sequence). CDR3: CASGASGSIVYNEQFF. The CDR3 nucleotides are TGTGCAAGTGGGGCTAGCGGGAGCATAGTGTACAATGAGCAGTTCTTC.

This clone is medium-sized within its sample. The genes are TRBV19 and TRBJ2-3, with TRBD2 matching 12 bases. This CDR3 is 15 amino acids long. V shed 4 bases, J shed 3 bases, and the junction held 2 bases outside the gene matches. Per the germline V gene, CDR1 is LNHDA and CDR2 is SQIVND (reference sequence). CDR3 sequence reads: CASSKTSGGTDTQYF. Here the CDR3 DNA reads TGTGCCAGTAGTAAGACTAGCGGGGGTACAGATACGCAGTATTTT.

This clone has a count of ten or more. CDR3: CASSMQRERVYEQYF. For the CDR3, the DNA is TGCGCCAGCAGCATGCAGCGGGAGAGAGTATACGAGCAGTACTTC. This chain connects TRBV5-1 to TRBJ2-7, with 8 bases that match TRBD2. The germline V gene has CDR1 SGHRS and CDR2 YFSETQ. CDR3 length: 15 residues. The ends lost 4 bases at V and 4 bases at J; junction bases unmatched: 10. Full variable domain (outside the CDR3, taken from reference TRBV5-1 and TRBJ2-7): KAGVTQTPRYLIKTRGQQVTLSCSPISGHRSVSWYQQTPGQGLQFLFEYFSETQRNKGNFPGRFSGRQFSNSRSEMNVSTLELGDSALYLCASSMQRERVYEQYFGPGTRLTVT.

This clone showed up many times. V gene TRBV7-2 combines with J gene TRBJ2-1; 10 positions match TRBD2. CDR3 length: 18 amino acids. With 2 bases clipped from V and 5 bases from J, the junction kept 12 bases outside the gene matches. Germline CDR1 SGHTA, CDR2 FQGNSA. The CDR3 spells CASSLNLAGASQNNEQFF. The CDR3 bases are TGTGCCAGCAGCTTAAATCTAGCGGGGGCCTCTCAGAACAATGAGCAGTTCTTC. Full variable domain (remainder filled in from reference TRBV7-2 and TRBJ2-1): GAGVSQSPSNKVTEKGKDVELRCDPISGHTALYWYRQSLGQGLEFLIYFQGNSAPDKSGLPSDRFSAERTGGSVSTLTIQRTQQEDSAVYLCASSLNLAGASQNNEQFFGPGTRLTVL.

This chain uses TRBV4-1 with TRBJ2-5; TRBD2 matches 9 bases. Germline trimming cut 4 bases from V and 2 bases from J; bases unmatched to any gene: 8. There are 16 residues in the CDR3. Germline values: CDR1 MGHRA, CDR2 YSYEKL. Written as DNA, the CDR3 is TGCGCCAGCAGCCCACGGCTAGCGGGACTTCAAGAGACCCAGTACTTC. Its protein is CASSPRLAGLQETQYF.

This clone appeared many times. This sequence joins TRBV7-9 and TRBJ2-7; TRBD1 matches 7 bases. Germline loops: CDR1 SEHNR, CDR2 FQNEAQ (reference sequence). The length of the CDR3 is 15 residues. V lost 5 bases, J lost 6 bases, and 13 bases stayed unmatched. The CDR3 protein is CASSLTRQGPAEQYF. CDR3 DNA: TGTGCCAGCAGCCTAACCCGACAGGGTCCTGCCGAGCAGTACTTC.

This clone has only a few counts. The chain is built from TRBV9 and TRBJ2-3; TRBD2 matches at 11 bases. V was clipped by 0 bases and J by 3 bases; unmatched bases: 3. Germline lookup yields CDR1 SGDLS and CDR2 YYNGEE. This CDR3 contains 16 residues. The CDR3 nucleotides read TGTGCCAGCAGCGTAGTAGCGGGGGGGCCGACAGATACGCAGTATTTT. Translating gives CASSVVAGGPTDTQYF.

This clone was seen ten or more times. The V and J genes are TRBV6-1 and TRBJ2-3; 9 positions agree with TRBD2. Germline CDR1 MNHNS, CDR2 SASEGT. Trimming took 1 base from V and 4 from J; bases not matched to a gene: 0. This CDR3 contains 14 residues. The CDR3 sequence: CASSEGTSADTQYF. CDR3 DNA: TGTGCCAGCAGTGAAGGGACTAGCGCAGATACGCAGTATTTT.

This clone showed up many times. The chain couples TRBV2 to TRBJ1-4; no firm D call. Between the trimmed V and J ends, which lost 7 bases and 0 bases, there was a span of 12 bases. The CDR3 loop spans 15 amino acids. The germline CDR1 and CDR2 sequences are SNHLY and FYNNEI. Written as DNA, the CDR3 is TGTGCCAGCAATATATTAGTTGCAACTAATGAAAAACTGTTTTTT. The encoded protein is CASNILVATNEKLFF. Full variable domain (rest looked up from reference TRBV2 and TRBJ1-4): EPEVTQTPSHQVTQMGQEVILRCVPISNHLYFYWYRQILGQKVEFLVSFYNNEISEKSEIFDDQFSVERPDGSNFTLKIRSTKLEDSAMYFCASNILVATNEKLFFGSGTQLSVL.

This clone was observed at least ten times. V usage is TRBV7-9 and J usage is TRBJ1-1, with 7 bases matching TRBD1. V shed 5 bases and J 2 bases; nucleotides not matched to a gene: 2. Germline assignment: CDR1 SEHNR and CDR2 FQNEAQ (reference sequence). The CDR3 spans 13 residues. The CDR3 DNA reads as TGTGCCAGCAGCCGGGACAGCAACACTGAAGCTTTCTTT. Encoded protein: CASSRDSNTEAFF.

The rearrangement links TRBV14 to TRBJ2-1, with 16 bases that match TRBD2. CDR1 is SGHDN and CDR2 is FVKESK in the germline V gene. The CDR3 is made up of 22 amino acids. Trimming took 4 bases from V and 0 from J; bases not matched to a gene: 15. CDR3 in amino acids: CASSLWIGTSGGDESSYNEQFF. CDR3 DNA: TGTGCCAGCAGCCTCTGGATTGGGACTAGCGGGGGGGACGAGAGCTCCTACAATGAGCAGTTCTTC.

This clone has a count of ten or more. The chain combines TRBV29-1 with TRBJ2-3, with TRBD1 matching over 10 bases. CDR1 is SQVTM, CDR2 ANQGSEA, per germline. The CDR3 is made up of 15 amino acids. Trimming at V came to 8 bases and at J to 2 bases, leaving 10 bases not matched to a gene. CDR3 loop: CSSKGGQGTTDTQYF. CDR3 in DNA: TGCAGCTCCAAGGGGGGACAGGGGACCACAGATACGCAGTATTTT.